The T cell receptor (beta chain) under discussion was sequenced for a study of blood T cells in healthy people across ages. Study-level points and caveats: CMV infection status of these donors was not known. Roughly linear age-related decline in beta diversity appeared, significant by age approximately 41.

Next came a second PCR, run for about 6 to 11 cycles, which used a sample-barcoded 5' primer along with a J-beta primer mix. TCRdb fed the 5' RACE reads into MiXCR, producing one record per CDR3 protein. The repertoire includes 720,000 or so distinct CDR3 sequences, about 43% of them detected once, and roughly 30% sits in the top ten. In regard to this clonotype: As yet, its antigen is unknown.

Looked up from germline, CDR1 is SGHAT and CDR2 is FQNNGV. The CDR3 is 14 amino acids. V gave up 6 bases and J gave up 5 bases; unmatched junction bases: 6. V usage is TRBV11-2 and J usage is TRBJ2-5; 10 bases align to TRBD2. This TCR was recovered from a man older than 75 in good health. Material for sequencing was blood. CDR3 nucleotides: TGTGCCAGCAGGACGGGACTAGCGATGGAGACCCAGTACTTC. Protein sequence: CASRTGLAMETQYF.